This TCR beta chain was documented in a study of OX40 agonist ivuxolimab in advanced cancers. Overall study context: Anti-PD-1, anti-PD-L1 or anti-CTLA-4 therapy given earlier was allowed, and 40% had some.

Here immunoSEQ multiplex PCR was the method, and the copy in TCRdb shows in-frame clones only, minus some. The table records tens of thousands of clones, around 88% of them present only once. Findings and caveats of the study: Some patients without response likewise showed low normalized clonal expansion. Clonal expansion from baseline to week 6 occurred in both CD4+ and CD8+ T cells.

As concerns this clone: Its target is unknown.

CDR1 and CDR2 (germline): SGHAT, FQNNGV. V was trimmed by 3 bases and J by 7 bases, leaving 16 bases between them. There are 15 residues in the CDR3. This chain connects TRBV11-2 to TRBJ2-1, with D possibly matching TRBD1 (6 bases). Specimen: CD4+ or CD8+ T cells sorted from blood, collected in a trial of the OX40 agonist ivuxolimab. The clonotype originates from an adult with an advanced solid tumor such as melanoma, head and neck, liver or kidney cancer. The CDR3 sequence: CASSFLQGPANEQFF. CDR3 in DNA: TGTGCCAGCAGCTTCTTACAGGGCCCCGCGAATGAGCAGTTCTTC.